Given below is one T cell receptor (beta chain) in context. This clonotype has ten or more counts. Its antigen remains undetermined. The input lacks base qualities; no much larger clone sits a single base away. This sample stems from a study of low-dose radiotherapy and immunotherapy resistance in tumors (dated by TCRdb to 2022 to 2024). Concerning the study at large: Cohort 1 received 0.5 Gy per fraction every 2 weeks, with a prescribed total PTV dose of 6.5 Gy. For Cohort 2, the dose was 1 Gy per fraction given every two weeks, adding up to 13 Gy in total across 26 weeks. Nivolumab and ipilimumab were both given intravenously, with nivolumab at a 240 mg flat dose every two weeks and ipilimumab at 1 mg/kg every six weeks. Cyclophosphamide 200 mg/m2 was given intravenously every two weeks, one day before each radiation and immunotherapy administration. Patients took aspirin 300 mg orally once daily for four cycles, starting on cycle 1 day 1. Randomization of trial participants into treatment groups was not performed. The translational analysis covered eight patients: three from the first dose cohort and the first five from the second dose cohort.

TCRdb names Illumina HiSeq 2500 as the instrument used. Superscript III and a set of TRAV- and TRBV-specific primers were used to synthesize first-strand cDNA, so that both TCRalpha and TCRbeta chains were covered. TCRs were amplified for 15 to 20 PCR cycles with Phusion, using a constant-region primer paired with the adapter attached to the V primers. Amplification of the isolated mRNA was done with the MessageAmp II aRNA Amplification Kit, which involved a roughly 15-hour in vitro transcription at 37 degrees C. The Dynabeads mRNA DIRECT Purification Kit was used to isolate the mRNA for TCR sequencing. Indexed Illumina adapters were added in a second Phusion PCR of 25 cycles, after which AMPure XP beads were used to purify the products. The authors' pipeline ran thus. Custom Perl scripts were used to pool TCR sequences that encoded the same protein, to remove out-of-frame sequences, and to calculate the abundance of each clonotype. The analysis excluded TCR sequences that were supported by just one read. Among the metrics used to describe the repertoires were Shannon entropy, Gini index, clonality, richness, and the frequency of TCRs shared between repertoires. Using fastp at Q25 and MiXCR, TCRdb reprocessed the public reads and kept productive beta chains. CDR3 protein sequences are deduplicated, and each keeps its most common genes and DNA. TCRdb's processing, not the authors' own work, is the source of the V and J calls. Present in this sample are 50,000 or so distinct CDR3 sequences, under 30% of which were seen just once. Roughly 6.7% of the sample is held by the ten biggest clonotypes.

The time point label for this specimen denotes: after trial treatment. Sample treatment or condition, as interpreted from the label and publication: LDRT plus nivolumab, ipilimumab, low-dose cyclophosphamide and aspirin (RACIN trial). The donors took part in RACIN, a single-arm, phase I, dose-escalation trial that combined nivolumab, ipilimumab, aspirin, low-dose cyclophosphamide and low-dose radiotherapy. Patients with advanced, TIL-negative solid tumors were considered eligible. V lost 11 bases and J lost 1 base, and the count of bases not matched to a germline gene is 10. The germline V gene sets CDR1 to ENHRY and CDR2 to SYGVKD. Including the terminal cysteine and phenylalanine, the CDR3 comprises 15 residues. This entry keeps only the CDR3 DNA: 45 bases, framed from base 1.

The chain employs TRBV10-3 and TRBJ2-2, with TRBD1 identical over 7 junction bases. The sequence was collected from a male donor with prostate cancer. The source material was PBMCs, sampled after low-dose radiotherapy plus immunotherapy. Here the CDR3 is given as CAADQGQQNTGELFF. The nucleotides read TGTGCCGCGGACCAGGGACAGCAGAACACCGGGGAGCTGTTTTTT.